This entry lists 24 T cell receptor beta chains sequenced from one sample in a study of Ad26.COV2.S vaccination and SARS-CoV-2 variants. TCRdb keeps only in-frame clones here, not all; method: immunoSEQ multiplex PCR. The sample lists fewer than 800,000 clones, around 92% seen once, with approximately 1.5% in the top ten. Treatment in this sample: around 19 received Ad26.COV2.S at low or high dose, single or two shots; five or six received placebo; per-sample allocation not given. Each sample was drawn 63 days after the first injection (of vaccine or placebo). Sequenced material: peripheral blood, taken in a trial of Ad26.COV2.S vaccine versus placebo. These TCRs come from a person aged 18 to 59 who received the Ad26.COV2.S COVID-19 vaccine or a placebo.

The chain combines TRBV12-3 or TRBV12-4 with TRBJ2-7; D is ambiguous. CDR3 size: 11 residues. Trimming removed 3 bases at V and 3 bases at J, with 3 bases between. The CDR3 loop is CASSLDYEQYF. The CDR3 DNA follows: TGTGCCAGCAGTTTGGACTACGAGCAGTACTTC.

This clone has only one observation. The chain has TRBV5-1 and TRBJ1-6; 7 positions match TRBD1. With V trimmed by 3 bases and J by 4 bases, 7 bases remained unmatched. This CDR3 has 16 residues. The germline V gene has CDR1 SGHRS and CDR2 YFSETQ. The DNA for the CDR3 is TGCGCCAGCAGCTCTACTCCGGGACAGTATAATTCACCCCTCCACTTT. This encodes CASSSTPGQYNSPLHF.

The chain uses TRBV4-1 and TRBJ1-1; D perhaps matches TRBD1 (6 bases). Germline V gene data show CDR1 as MGHRA and CDR2 as YSYEKL. The CDR3 length is 13 residues. Trimming pared 4 bases from V and 1 base from J, leaving 7 bases between. The CDR3 region is CASSRGQNTEAFF. The CDR3 coding sequence is TGCGCCAGCAGCCGGGGACAGAACACTGAAGCTTTCTTT.

A remark on this clone: Other DNA sequences in this specimen translate into the identical CDR3. V and J are TRBV20-1 and TRBJ2-3; D is possibly TRBD2 (6 bases). The CDR3 is 13 residues long. Trimming took 3 bases from V and 1 from J, leaving 8 bases between them. The V gene's germline CDR1 is DFQATT and CDR2 SNEGSKA (reference sequence). The CDR3 DNA follows: TGCAGTGCTAGTCCTAGCGGCACAGATACGCAGTATTTT. Residues: CSASPSGTDTQYF.

This CDR3 is CASSGGTSGTYNEQFF. The CDR3 DNA is TGCGCCAGCAGCGGCGGGACTAGCGGGACCTACAATGAGCAGTTCTTC. The V and J genes are TRBV5-1 and TRBJ2-1; TRBD2 agrees at 13 bases. The CDR3 contains 16 residues. Germline trimming cut 4 bases from V and 2 bases from J; bases unmatched to any gene: 3. Germline assignment: CDR1 SGHRS and CDR2 YFSETQ. The full variable domain, rest sourced from reference TRBV5-1 and TRBJ2-1, is KAGVTQTPRYLIKTRGQQVTLSCSPISGHRSVSWYQQTPGQGLQFLFEYFSETQRNKGNFPGRFSGRQFSNSRSEMNVSTLELGDSALYLCASSGGTSGTYNEQFFGPGTRLTVL.

This clone was found a few times. The genes are TRBV11-3 and TRBJ1-1; D is perhaps TRBD1 (5 bases). Germline CDR1 and CDR2: SGHNT and YENEEA. V lost 5 bases and J 3 bases, leaving 10 bases between the germline ends. This CDR3 has 13 residues. This CDR3 reads CASSLTGDTEAFF. The CDR3 DNA reads as TGTGCCAGCAGCCTTACAGGAGACACTGAAGCTTTCTTT. Based on the CDR3 plus reference TRBV11-3 and TRBJ1-1, the full variable domain is EAGVVQSPRYKIIEKKQPVAFWCNPISGHNTLYWYLQNLGQGPELLIRYENEEAVDDSQLPKDRFSAERLKGVDSTLKIQPAELGDSAVYLCASSLTGDTEAFFGQGTRLTVV.

The rearrangement uses TRBV7-9 and TRBJ1-5; 8 bases are a match to TRBD1. CDR3 length: 16 amino acids. Germline assignment: CDR1 SEHNR and CDR2 FQNEAQ (reference sequence). V lost 1 base, J lost 4 bases, and 6 bases stayed unmatched. CDR3 sequence reads: CASSLGTGSPNQPQHF. CDR3 DNA: TGTGCCAGCAGCTTAGGGACAGGGTCTCCTAATCAGCCCCAGCATTTT.

This chain connects TRBV19 to TRBJ2-7, with TRBD2 matching over 7 bases. In germline, CDR1 is LNHDA, CDR2 SQIVND (reference sequence). CDR3 length equals 12 residues. V lost 5 bases to trimming and J lost 5 bases; unmatched junction nucleotides: 3. In DNA, the CDR3 is TGTGCCAGTAGTGTGCGGGAGAACGAGCAGTACTTC. Translated: CASSVRENEQYF.

V is TRBV5-1 and J is TRBJ1-5, with TRBD1 matching over 10 bases. This CDR3 has 14 residues. From germline, CDR1 is SGHRS and CDR2 YFSETQ. Unmatched junction bases numbered 1, after V lost 2 bases and J lost 5 bases. This CDR3 reads CASSLGTGDQPQHF. CDR3 coding DNA: TGCGCCAGCAGCTTAGGGACAGGGGATCAGCCCCAGCATTTT.

The V and J genes are TRBV7-2 and TRBJ1-4; the match to TRBD1 covers 7 bases. Germline-derived CDR1 and CDR2 are SGHTA and FQGNSA. Unmatched junction bases numbered 9, after V lost 7 bases and J lost 4 bases. This CDR3 has 15 amino acids. CDR3 sequence reads: CASKPGTEYNEKLFF. The CDR3 DNA reads TGTGCCAGCAAACCCGGGACAGAGTATAATGAAAAACTGTTTTTT.

The gene calls are TRBV7-3 and TRBJ1-3, with 8 bases matching TRBD1. Germline V gene data show CDR1 as SGHTA and CDR2 as FQGTGA. The ends lost 6 bases at V and 8 bases at J; junction bases unmatched: 6. The CDR3 totals 13 residues. DNA for the CDR3: TGTGCCAGCAGTCGCGACAGGGGAGACACCATATATTTT. This gives the protein CASSRDRGDTIYF.

The V call is TRBV5-4, the J call TRBJ2-1, with a possible D match to TRBD2 (6 bases). The CDR3 runs 17 residues. The germline V and J ends were trimmed by 4 bases and 0 bases, with 17 bases remaining between them. In germline, CDR1 is SGHNT, CDR2 YYREEE (reference sequence). The CDR3 spells CASSPPGIGSSYNEQFF. The CDR3 nucleotides read TGTGCCAGCAGCCCCCCCGGTATCGGGAGCTCCTACAATGAGCAGTTCTTC.

This chain links TRBV19 with TRBJ2-1, with D perhaps matching TRBD2 (5 bases). Trimming cost V 11 bases and J 1 base, with 6 bases left between them. This CDR3 contains 11 residues. Germline CDR1 LNHDA, CDR2 SQIVND (reference sequence). CDR3 sequence reads: CASGSYNEQFF. The CDR3, as DNA: TGTGCCTCGGGGTCCTACAATGAGCAGTTCTTC.

This clone appeared a single time. The chain joins TRBV12-1 to TRBJ2-5. TRBV12-1 is noted as a pseudogene. The CDR3 extends over 15 amino acids. CDR3 protein: CASSLSGPYQETQYF. CDR3 coding DNA: TGTGCCAGCAGCTTATCAGGACCGTACCAAGAGACCCAGTACTTC.

This clone has only one observation. The chain carries TRBV7-2 and TRBJ2-7; no definite D call. Germline V lookup: CDR1 SGHTA, CDR2 FQGNSA. V dropped 2 bases and J dropped 2 bases, with 4 bases sitting between them. The CDR3 is 12 amino acids. The CDR3 is CASSLTPYEQYF. CDR3 bases: TGTGCCAGCAGCTTAACACCCTACGAGCAGTACTTC.

The chain joins TRBV7-3 to TRBJ1-1, with a tentative D call TRBD1 (5 bases). Germline V gene data show CDR1 as SGHTA and CDR2 as FQGTGA. V was cut by 5 bases and J by 5 bases, with 12 bases left in between. The CDR3 has 13 amino acids. CDR3 region: CASSPQGGTEAFF. The CDR3 region has the DNA TGTGCCAGCAGCCCTCAGGGAGGGACTGAAGCTTTCTTT.

This chain uses TRBV18 with TRBJ2-7; D is tentatively TRBD1 or TRBD2 (5 bases each). Looked up from germline, CDR1 is KGHSH and CDR2 is LQKENI. CDR3 length: 14 residues. Trimming took off 5 bases at V and 3 bases at J, with 14 bases between the two ends. The CDR3 reads CASSARDANYEQYF. The CDR3 coding sequence is TGTGCCAGCTCAGCAAGGGACGCGAACTACGAGCAGTACTTC.

The chain uses TRBV6-1 and TRBJ2-7; 9 bases line up with TRBD1. This CDR3 has 16 residues. Germline V gene lookup returns CDR1 MNHNS and CDR2 SASEGT. Trimming removed 3 bases from V and 0 bases from J; junction bases left unmatched: 6. CDR3 in amino acids: CASSDPTGGNSYEQYF. DNA for the CDR3: TGTGCCAGCAGTGACCCGACAGGGGGAAACTCCTACGAGCAGTACTTC.

The gene calls are TRBV3-1 (or the pseudogene TRBV3-2) and TRBJ1-1, with D tentatively TRBD1 (6 bases). The CDR3 spans 14 residues. V was pared by 3 bases and J by 2 bases, with 10 bases between. CDR1 is LGHDT and CDR2 is YNNKEL in the germline V gene (reference sequence). The CDR3 spells CASSQLDSNTEAFF. The DNA for the CDR3 is TGTGCCAGCAGCCAGTTGGACAGTAACACTGAAGCTTTCTTT.

This clone was seen just once. V and J are TRBV7-2 and TRBJ2-7; 12 bases line up with TRBD2. Germline V gene sequence: CDR1 SGHTA, CDR2 FQGNSA. The CDR3 is made up of 17 amino acids. Losses at the gene ends were 5 bases for V and 3 bases for J; bases not matched to a gene: 11. CDR3 sequence (DNA): TGTGCCAGCAGCCTCGCTGCGACTAGCGGGAGTTTCTACGAGCAGTACTTC. This sequence encodes CASSLAATSGSFYEQYF. Combining the CDR3 with reference TRBV7-2 and TRBJ2-7 gives the whole variable domain GAGVSQSPSNKVTEKGKDVELRCDPISGHTALYWYRQSLGQGLEFLIYFQGNSAPDKSGLPSDRFSAERTGGSVSTLTIQRTQQEDSAVYLCASSLAATSGSFYEQYFGPGTRLTVT.

V usage is TRBV7-9 and J usage is TRBJ2-5; D remains unclear. The V and J ends lost 3 bases and 5 bases respectively, with 19 bases between them. The germline CDR1 and CDR2 sequences are SEHNR and FQNEAQ (reference sequence). This CDR3 region has 16 residues. The DNA of the CDR3 is TGTGCCAGCAGCTTGGGCAAGATAATACGACGGGAGACCCAGTACTTC. This gives the protein CASSLGKIIRRETQYF.

This clone was seen at least ten times. J is TRBJ2-3 and V is TRBV7-9; D not resolved. The CDR3 length is 17 residues. Between the trimmed V and J ends, which lost 5 bases and 0 bases, there was a span of 18 bases. Germline CDR1 reads SEHNR; CDR2 reads FQNEAQ (reference sequence). The CDR3: CASSRIGTNPSTDTQYF. The CDR3 DNA sequence: TGTGCCAGCAGCCGTATAGGCACAAACCCTAGCACAGATACGCAGTATTTT.

The chain has TRBV10-2 and TRBJ2-3, with D possibly being TRBD2 (6 bases). CDR1 is WSHSY, CDR2 SAAADI, per germline. The CDR3 consists of 11 residues. The germline V and J ends were trimmed by 8 bases and 4 bases, with 7 bases remaining between them. The CDR3 DNA reads TGCGCCAGCCAGCGGGCAGATACGCAGTATTTT. Translating gives CASQRADTQYF.

Turning to this clone: This sample also contains other DNA sequences that code for the same CDR3. V is TRBV12-3 or TRBV12-4 and J is TRBJ1-1, with unresolved D. The CDR3 runs to 13 residues. Trimming left V 2 bases short and J 2 bases short, with 6 bases between. The CDR3 bases are TGTGCCAGCAGTTTAATGGAAAACACTGAAGCTTTCTTT. Protein sequence: CASSLMENTEAFF.